One and the same sample provided the 32 T cell receptor beta chains below, sequenced in a study of cytomegalovirus exposure and HLA in healthy donors. TCRdb's table, derived via immunoSEQ multiplex PCR, lists solely in-frame clones and lacks some. The table records some 320,000 clones, around 87% of them present only once. The source material was PBMCs. The receptors were sampled from a woman aged 30 to 39 in good health and CMV-seropositive.

This clone was counted between two and nine times. The chain links TRBV4-1 to TRBJ2-7; 7 bases are a match to TRBD2. Per germline, CDR1 MGHRA and CDR2 YSYEKL. The V segment lost 1 base and the J segment 2 bases; nucleotides outside the gene matches: 5. The CDR3 spans 15 residues. CDR3 DNA: TGCGCCAGCAGCCAAGGGGGGAGGGACCCCTACGAGCAGTACTTC. Translation gives CASSQGGRDPYEQYF.

The genes are TRBV28 and TRBJ2-7; D call uncertain. The V end lost 6 bases, the J end lost 0 bases, and 9 bases lay between the germline ends. This CDR3 spans 13 amino acids. In germline, CDR1 is MDHEN, CDR2 SYDVKM. CDR3 sequence reads: CASSTQLSYEQYF. CDR3 coding DNA: TGTGCCAGCAGCACACAGCTCTCCTACGAGCAGTACTTC. The whole variable domain, filled in from reference TRBV28 and TRBJ2-7, reads DVKVTQSSRYLVKRTGEKVFLECVQDMDHENMFWYRQDPGLGLRLIYFSYDVKMKEKGDIPEGYSVSREKKERFSLILESASTNQTSMYLCASSTQLSYEQYFGPGTRLTVT.

The gene calls are TRBV11-1 and TRBJ1-2; D is possibly TRBD1 (6 bases). From germline, CDR1 is SGHAT and CDR2 FQDESV (reference sequence). Trimming cost V 5 bases and J 8 bases, with 24 bases left between them. This CDR3 contains 16 residues. In DNA, the CDR3 is TGTGCCAGCAGCCCATCCAGGGGCAGGGCCCCTCGGGGCTACACCTTC. As protein: CASSPSRGRAPRGYTF.

The gene calls are TRBV9 and TRBJ2-2; D gene unclear. The CDR3 length is 15 residues. V lost 0 bases to trimming and J lost 6 bases, with 12 bases between them. Germline V CDR1 and CDR2: SGDLS, YYNGEE. As DNA, the CDR3 is TGTGCCAGCAGCGTAGGAGGTCTTTTGTCCGGGGAGCTGTTTTTT. It is translated as CASSVGGLLSGELFF. Variable domain in full (rest from reference TRBV9 and TRBJ2-2): DSGVTQTPKHLITATGQRVTLRCSPRSGDLSVYWYQQSLDQGLQFLIQYYNGEERAKGNILERFSAQQFPDLHSELNLSSLELGDSALYFCASSVGGLLSGELFFGEGSRLTVL.

CDR3 coding DNA: TGTGCCAGCAGCTTAGCCTCGGACAGGGGTAATTCACCCCTCCACTTT. Translated, it gives CASSLASDRGNSPLHF. The genes are TRBV7-2 and TRBJ1-6; 9 bases map to TRBD1. Germline V lookup: CDR1 SGHTA, CDR2 FQGNSA. The CDR3 runs to 16 residues. V was pared by 0 bases and J by 6 bases, with 3 bases of the junction left unmatched. Together with reference TRBV7-2 and TRBJ1-6, the CDR3 gives the full variable domain: GAGVSQSPSNKVTEKGKDVELRCDPISGHTALYWYRQSLGQGLEFLIYFQGNSAPDKSGLPSDRFSAERTGGSVSTLTIQRTQQEDSAVYLCASSLASDRGNSPLHFGNGTRLTVT.

V is TRBV29-1 and J is TRBJ2-7, with TRBD2 matching over 8 bases. The CDR3 runs to 14 residues. Per germline, CDR1 SQVTM and CDR2 ANQGSEA. The ends lost 6 bases at V and 0 bases at J; junction bases unmatched: 7. The DNA of the CDR3 is TGCAGCGTCAGACTAGCGCCAAGCTCCTACGAGCAGTACTTC. As protein: CSVRLAPSSYEQYF.

The chain recombines TRBV19 with TRBJ2-7, with D maybe TRBD1 (6 bases). This CDR3 contains 15 residues. V was cut by 1 base and J by 3 bases, with 13 bases left in between. Germline values: CDR1 LNHDA, CDR2 SQIVND (reference sequence). The CDR3 loop reads CASSIGYGTNYEQYF. DNA for the CDR3: TGTGCCAGTAGTATAGGATACGGGACAAACTACGAGCAGTACTTC.

The chain's CDR3 is CASERLAGGSDTQYF. The CDR3 DNA follows: TGTGCCAGCGAGAGGCTAGCGGGGGGGTCAGATACGCAGTATTTT. J is TRBJ2-3 and V is TRBV2, with 12 bases aligning to TRBD2. The CDR3 consists of 15 residues. Germline V gene lookup returns CDR1 SNHLY and CDR2 FYNNEI. V shed 8 bases, J shed 4 bases, and the junction held 7 bases outside the gene matches.

The J gene is TRBJ2-5, the V gene TRBV6-1, with D unresolved. V was shortened by 4 bases and J by 1 base, with 7 bases between the two germline ends. Germline CDR1 and CDR2: MNHNS and SASEGT. The CDR3 is 13 amino acids. CDR3 DNA: TGTGCCAGCAGTGTTGGCCTCCAAGAGACCCAGTACTTC. Encoded protein: CASSVGLQETQYF.

V usage is TRBV23-1 and J usage is TRBJ1-6; tentative D call: TRBD1 (6 bases). TRBV23-1 is an ORF, with its function uncertain. V lost 2 bases to trimming and J lost 8 bases, with 22 bases between them. This CDR3 comprises 18 residues. The CDR3 region is CASSQVGQGLITDSPLHF. The CDR3 region has the DNA TGCGCCAGCAGTCAAGTGGGGCAGGGGTTAATTACAGATTCACCCCTCCACTTT.

About this clone: Distinct nucleotide sequences in the sample also encode this CDR3. The chain recombines TRBV5-4 with TRBJ1-2; tentatively, D is TRBD1 (5 bases). The CDR3 is made up of 12 amino acids. Germline CDR1 is SGHNT and CDR2 is YYREEE (reference sequence). V shed 3 bases and J shed 4 bases, with 7 bases lying between them. The CDR3 sequence is CASSSDSYGYTF. The DNA of the CDR3 is TGTGCCAGCAGCTCAGACAGCTATGGCTACACCTTC.

The chain has TRBV9 and TRBJ1-1; TRBD1 agrees at 8 bases. CDR3 length: 12 amino acids. The ends lost 2 bases at V and 10 bases at J; junction bases unmatched: 4. Germline V gene sequence: CDR1 SGDLS, CDR2 YYNGEE. CDR3 DNA sequence: TGTGCCAGCAGCGTTGGACAGGGTGCAGCTTTCTTT. This codes for CASSVGQGAAFF.

The V gene is TRBV19, the J gene TRBJ1-1; D is uncertain. Germline V lookup: CDR1 LNHDA, CDR2 SQIVND (reference sequence). This CDR3 has 12 amino acids. V gave up 3 bases and J gave up 8 bases, with 10 bases separating them. For the CDR3, the DNA is TGTGCCAGTAGTATCTCGGTCCGGGAAGCTTTCTTT. Translated: CASSISVREAFF.

This rearrangement joins TRBV7-7 to TRBJ2-1; TRBD1 is a possible D gene (6 bases). The germline V gene has CDR1 SSHAT and CDR2 FNYEAQ (reference sequence). The CDR3 length is 14 residues. V gave up 5 bases and J gave up 3 bases, with 11 bases separating them. The DNA of the CDR3 is TGTGCCAGCAGCCCAGGGGCCGGCTACAATGAGCAGTTCTTC. It specifies CASSPGAGYNEQFF.

The V gene is TRBV28, the J gene TRBJ1-1, with D possibly being TRBD1 (5 bases). The CDR3 contains 16 residues. Germline CDR1 is MDHEN and CDR2 is SYDVKM. Between the trimmed V and J ends, which lost 0 bases and 2 bases, there was a span of 13 bases. Here the CDR3 DNA reads TGTGCCAGCAGTTTATGGGGCACGGGGGATAACACTGAAGCTTTCTTT. Residues: CASSLWGTGDNTEAFF. Full variable domain (remainder filled in from reference TRBV28 and TRBJ1-1): DVKVTQSSRYLVKRTGEKVFLECVQDMDHENMFWYRQDPGLGLRLIYFSYDVKMKEKGDIPEGYSVSREKKERFSLILESASTNQTSMYLCASSLWGTGDNTEAFFGQGTRLTVV.

The gene calls are TRBV5-3 and TRBJ1-2; D not certain. TRBV5-3 is sorted into the ORF group, with uncertain function. V was trimmed by 8 bases and J by 4 bases, leaving 21 bases between them. This CDR3 spans 15 amino acids. CDR3 coding DNA: TGTGCCAGGACGGCCCCGGGGTTCATTCCCTATGGCTACACCTTC. Its protein product is CARTAPGFIPYGYTF.

The chain employs TRBV27 and TRBJ2-2; 10 nucleotides match TRBD2. V lost 6 bases to trimming and J lost 4 bases; unmatched junction nucleotides: 8. The germline V gene has CDR1 MNHEY and CDR2 SMNVEV (reference sequence). This CDR3 is built from 16 residues. For the CDR3, the DNA is TGTGCCAGCAGGGGGATAGCGGGGGGCTCCACCGGGGAGCTGTTTTTT. As protein: CASRGIAGGSTGELFF.

J is TRBJ2-7 and V is TRBV19; D may be TRBD2 (6 bases). The CDR3 length is 15 residues. The V end was cut by 3 bases, the J end by 7 bases, with 19 bases between. Germline CDR1 LNHDA, CDR2 SQIVND (reference sequence). The CDR3: CASSIGYPYGGEQYF. The CDR3 DNA is TGTGCCAGTAGTATCGGCTATCCCTACGGAGGGGAGCAGTACTTC.

This clone was seen a handful of times. The J gene is TRBJ2-5, the V gene TRBV5-6, with 9 nucleotides matching TRBD2. The junction had 11 bases not matched to a gene; V was cut back by 0 bases and J by 5 bases. CDR1 is SGHDT, CDR2 YYEEEE, per germline. This CDR3 spans 17 amino acids. The CDR3 nucleotides read TGTGCCAGCAGCTTGGATGAAAGGACTAGCGAGGTGGAGACCCAGTACTTC. Protein: CASSLDERTSEVETQYF.

V gene TRBV6-5 combines with J gene TRBJ2-7, with 8 bases identical to TRBD2. The CDR3 covers 13 residues. Germline CDR1 is MNHEY and CDR2 is SVGAGI. Trimming at V came to 9 bases and at J to 4 bases, leaving 8 bases not matched to a gene. This CDR3 is CASRGGLNYEQYF. The DNA of the CDR3 is TGTGCCAGTCGGGGGGGCCTAAATTACGAGCAGTACTTC.

This clone has a handful of counts. V and J are TRBV19 and TRBJ1-2, with D tentatively TRBD1 (5 bases). The V and J ends lost 5 bases and 3 bases respectively, with 10 bases between them. The CDR3 covers 13 residues. Germline CDR1 LNHDA, CDR2 SQIVND (reference sequence). CDR3 DNA: TGTGCCAGTAGTCAGGGAGGTGACTATGGCTACACCTTC. It specifies CASSQGGDYGYTF.

The rearrangement links TRBV6-5 to TRBJ2-1, with 11 positions matching TRBD2. The J segment lost 4 bases and the V segment lost 1 base, leaving 3 bases of the junction unmatched. Germline values: CDR1 MNHEY, CDR2 SVGAGI. The CDR3 is 16 amino acids. Here the CDR3 reads CASSYYASGGYNEQFF. The CDR3 DNA sequence: TGTGCCAGCAGTTACTATGCTAGCGGGGGGTACAATGAGCAGTTCTTC.

The chain is built from TRBV5-1 and TRBJ2-7; 8 bases align to TRBD1. The CDR3 spans 14 residues. Looked up from germline, CDR1 is SGHRS and CDR2 is YFSETQ. Germline trimming cut 4 bases from V and 5 bases from J; bases unmatched to any gene: 8. CDR3 nucleotides: TGCGCCAGCAGCACTGGACAGGGAATGAACGAGCAGTACTTC. Its translation is CASSTGQGMNEQYF.

The rearrangement uses TRBV27 and TRBJ2-3; 12 bases align to TRBD2. This CDR3 contains 14 residues. Germline V gene sequence: CDR1 MNHEY, CDR2 SMNVEV (reference sequence). J was trimmed by 7 bases and V by 6 bases; bases with no gene match: 5. The DNA of the CDR3 is TGTGCCAGCAGGACTAGCGGGGGTAGTTATACGCAGTATTTT. Its protein is CASRTSGGSYTQYF.

The rearrangement uses TRBV27 and TRBJ2-7, with 10 bases matching TRBD1. The CDR3 consists of 13 residues. The trim removed 10 bases at V and 4 bases at J, leaving 7 bases unmatched. From germline, CDR1 is MNHEY and CDR2 SMNVEV (reference sequence). The CDR3 DNA follows: TGTGCCACACGACAGGGGGCTTATTACGAGCAGTACTTC. As protein: CATRQGAYYEQYF.

The CDR3 sequence: CASSLNTDSGNTIYF. The DNA of the CDR3 is TGCGCCAGCAGCTTGAACACAGACTCTGGAAACACCATATATTTT. V is TRBV5-1 and J is TRBJ1-3; D remains unclear. The CDR3 contains 15 residues. With 1 base removed from V and 0 bases from J, the gap between germline ends came to 8 bases. Per germline, CDR1 SGHRS and CDR2 YFSETQ.

The chain recombines TRBV15 with TRBJ1-5; D is uncertain. Trimming removed 3 bases from V and 2 bases from J, with 14 bases in between. There are 16 residues in the CDR3. The V gene's germline CDR1 is LNHNV and CDR2 YYDKDF (reference sequence). In DNA, the CDR3 is TGTGCCACCAGCAGCTACGTGGGAACCGGCAATCAGCCCCAGCATTTT. This gives the protein CATSSYVGTGNQPQHF.

This chain links TRBV30 with TRBJ1-2; tentatively, D is TRBD1 (6 bases). The CDR3 sequence is 14 residues long. Germline lookup yields CDR1 GTSNPN and CDR2 SVGIG (reference sequence). Trimming removed 1 base from V and 4 bases from J, with 13 bases in between. The CDR3 nucleotides read TGTGCCTGGAGTGCCGACAGGCTCCTCTATGGCTACACCTTC. Its protein is CAWSADRLLYGYTF.

The rearrangement joins TRBV6-1 to TRBJ2-3; D is undetermined. The CDR3 totals 12 residues. V was clipped by 2 bases and J by 4 bases, with 4 bases between them. From germline, CDR1 is MNHNS and CDR2 SASEGT. CDR3 in amino acids: CASSETADTQYF. The CDR3 DNA sequence: TGTGCCAGCAGTGAAACCGCAGATACGCAGTATTTT.

The chain recombines TRBV27 with TRBJ2-1; TRBD1 aligns across 8 bases. CDR1 and CDR2 (germline): MNHEY, SMNVEV (reference sequence). Trimming at V came to 6 bases and at J to 6 bases, leaving 10 bases not matched to a gene. This CDR3 comprises 15 residues. CDR3 sequence: CASSPRDRSGNEQFF. CDR3 DNA: TGTGCCAGCAGCCCCAGGGACAGGTCGGGCAATGAGCAGTTCTTC.

The chain employs TRBV5-8 and TRBJ2-1; 10 nucleotides agree with TRBD2. The V gene's germline CDR1 is SGHTS and CDR2 YDEGEE. The CDR3 spans 15 residues. V lost 1 base and J lost 4; bases outside the gene matches: 2. The DNA for the CDR3 is TGTGCCAGCAGCTTGCGGGGACTAGCGTACAATGAGCAGTTCTTC. Residues: CASSLRGLAYNEQFF.

This clone was seen more than once but under ten times. V and J are TRBV4-2 and TRBJ2-2; D is unresolved. The germline gives CDR1 LGHNA, CDR2 YNFKEQ. CDR3 size: 13 residues. The V end was cut by 1 base, the J end by 6 bases, with 6 bases between. The CDR3, as DNA: TGTGCCAGCAGCCAAGTGTCACCCGGGGAGCTGTTTTTT. Its protein is CASSQVSPGELFF.